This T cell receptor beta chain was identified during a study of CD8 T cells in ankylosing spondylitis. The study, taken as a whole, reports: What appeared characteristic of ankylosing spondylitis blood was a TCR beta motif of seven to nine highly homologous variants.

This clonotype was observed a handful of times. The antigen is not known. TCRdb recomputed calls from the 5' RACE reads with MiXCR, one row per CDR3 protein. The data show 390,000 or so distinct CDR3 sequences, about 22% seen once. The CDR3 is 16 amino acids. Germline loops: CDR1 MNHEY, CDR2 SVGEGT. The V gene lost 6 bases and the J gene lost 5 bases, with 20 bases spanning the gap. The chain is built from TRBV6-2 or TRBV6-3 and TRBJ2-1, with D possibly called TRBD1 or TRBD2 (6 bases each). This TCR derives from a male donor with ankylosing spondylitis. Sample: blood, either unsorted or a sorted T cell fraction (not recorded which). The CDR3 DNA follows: TGTGCCAGCAGCACCAACAGGGAGGCAGTAAACAATGAGCAGTTCTTC. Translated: CASSTNREAVNNEQFF.